This entry lists 31 T cell receptor beta chains sequenced from one sample in a study of T-cell reconstitution after alpha-beta-depleted transplantation in children. TCRbeta library construction was performed incorporating unique molecular identifiers. MiXCR, applied by TCRdb to the PCR reads, yields one record per CDR3 protein. The data contain approximately 510,000 distinct CDR3 sequences, around 19% of them singletons. The sample was PBMCs from the stem cell graft donor, taken from the stem cell graft. Receptors originate from a human donor who donated a stem cell graft to a child with acute lymphoblastic leukemia.

This clonotype turned up a few times. The genes are TRBV7-8 and TRBJ2-2, with D possibly TRBD2 on 7 matching bases. With 2 bases removed from V and 6 bases from J, the gap between germline ends came to 16 bases. The CDR3 contains 16 residues. Germline lookup yields CDR1 SGHVS and CDR2 FQNEAQ. CDR3 protein: CASSLSGGPDAGELFF. In DNA, the CDR3 is TGTGCCAGCAGCTTATCCGGGGGGCCGGACGCCGGGGAGCTGTTTTTT.

This chain uses TRBV12-3 or TRBV12-4 with TRBJ2-5; TRBD2 agrees at 11 bases. Germline trimming cut 5 bases from V and 0 bases from J; bases unmatched to any gene: 17. The CDR3 covers 20 residues. This chain's CDR3 is CASSPNARWASGGYQETQYF. CDR3 bases: TGTGCCAGCAGTCCCAATGCACGATGGGCTAGCGGGGGGTACCAAGAGACCCAGTACTTC.

The rearrangement uses TRBV12-3 or TRBV12-4 and TRBJ1-3; D perhaps matches TRBD1 (5 bases). The V and J ends lost 2 bases and 1 base respectively, with 15 bases between them. The CDR3 runs to 17 residues. The chain's CDR3 is CASSLFGGAGSGNTIYF. The CDR3 bases are TGTGCCAGCAGTTTATTCGGCGGGGCAGGGTCTGGAAACACCATATATTTT.

This clonotype was recorded a few times. The J gene is TRBJ2-7, the V gene TRBV27, with D hard to call. Per germline, CDR1 MNHEY and CDR2 SMNVEV (reference sequence). The CDR3 is made up of 13 amino acids. The V end lost 6 bases, the J end lost 5 bases, and 14 bases lay between the germline ends. CDR3 coding DNA: TGTGCCAGCAGCACTGATTGGGGTAACGAGCAGTACTTC. It is translated as CASSTDWGNEQYF.

The table lists this clonotype with a few counts. The chain combines TRBV5-1 with TRBJ1-3; unclear D gene. V lost 4 bases, J lost 4 bases, and 9 bases lay in between. The CDR3 has 13 residues. Germline V gene sequence: CDR1 SGHRS, CDR2 YFSETQ. CDR3 residues: CASSLVGGNTIYF. Written as DNA, the CDR3 is TGCGCCAGCAGCCTCGTGGGAGGAAACACCATATATTTT.

This chain links TRBV29-1 with TRBJ2-1; 11 nucleotides agree with TRBD2. J gave up 0 bases and V 7 bases, and 8 bases lay outside the gene matches. Germline loops: CDR1 SQVTM, CDR2 ANQGSEA. This CDR3 is built from 16 residues. The CDR3 loop is CSASLGLAASYNEQFF. The CDR3 region has the DNA TGCAGCGCCTCCTTGGGACTAGCGGCCTCCTACAATGAGCAGTTCTTC.

J is TRBJ2-1 and V is TRBV4-2; unclear D gene. V was shortened by 3 bases and J by 1 base, with 10 bases between the two germline ends. CDR1 and CDR2 (germline): LGHNA, YNFKEQ. CDR3 length: 15 residues. In nucleotides, the CDR3 is TGTGCCAGCAGCCAGGCGGCATGGTCCTACAATGAGCAGTTCTTC. Its protein product is CASSQAAWSYNEQFF.

This clonotype was counted between two and nine times. This chain uses TRBV29-1 with TRBJ1-5; TRBD1 matches at 7 bases. Germline CDR1 and CDR2: SQVTM and ANQGSEA. The CDR3 is 15 residues long. Trimming took 6 bases from V and 0 from J; bases not matched to a gene: 8. The CDR3: CSVGTGAPSNQPQHF. The CDR3 DNA is TGCAGCGTGGGTACAGGGGCCCCTAGCAATCAGCCCCAGCATTTT.

The chain uses TRBV5-1 and TRBJ2-1; TRBD1 agrees at 10 bases. The V and J ends lost 7 bases and 7 bases, in that order; junction bases with no gene match: 11. Germline CDR1 and CDR2: SGHRS and YFSETQ. This CDR3 is 15 amino acids long. The CDR3 DNA reads TGCGCCAGCCAAGAAGGACAGGGGGTGAGGAATGAGCAGTTCTTC. This sequence encodes CASQEGQGVRNEQFF.

This clonotype was detected many times. The chain recombines TRBV12-3 or TRBV12-4 with TRBJ2-2; D gene ambiguous. V lost 3 bases and J 7 bases, leaving 3 bases between the germline ends. The CDR3 consists of 11 residues. The CDR3: CASSFFGELFF. CDR3 nucleotides: TGTGCCAGCAGTTTCTTCGGGGAGCTGTTTTTT.

This clonotype has more than one count but fewer than ten. J is TRBJ2-1 and V is TRBV6-5, with 13 positions matching TRBD2. The germline gives CDR1 MNHEY, CDR2 SVGAGI. The CDR3 runs to 17 residues. The ends lost 4 bases at V and 7 bases at J; junction bases unmatched: 10. CDR3 in amino acids: CASSSYWTSGSQNEQFF. The CDR3 DNA reads TGTGCCAGCAGTTCTTACTGGACTAGCGGGAGTCAGAATGAGCAGTTCTTC.

This clonotype was counted a few times. This sequence joins TRBV2 and TRBJ2-7; 7 nucleotides match TRBD2. This CDR3 contains 14 residues. Trimming at V came to 4 bases and at J to 1 base, leaving 4 bases not matched to a gene. The germline V gene has CDR1 SNHLY and CDR2 FYNNEI. CDR3 nucleotides: TGTGCCAGCAGTGGTCTAGCGGTTTCCTACGAGCAGTACTTC. This gives the protein CASSGLAVSYEQYF.

The rearrangement uses TRBV27 and TRBJ2-1; 9 bases are a match to TRBD2. This CDR3 region has 15 residues. J was trimmed by 2 bases and V by 4 bases; bases with no gene match: 3. Per the germline V gene, CDR1 is MNHEY and CDR2 is SMNVEV (reference sequence). CDR3 in DNA: TGTGCCAGCAGTTATAGCGGGAGCGCCTACAATGAGCAGTTCTTC. The encoded protein is CASSYSGSAYNEQFF.

Many counts were recorded for this clonotype. J is TRBJ2-1 and V is TRBV5-1; D call uncertain. Trimming pared 0 bases from V and 11 bases from J, leaving 18 bases between. Germline loops: CDR1 SGHRS, CDR2 YFSETQ. The CDR3 loop spans 15 amino acids. CDR3 region: CASSLAQPPHDKQFF. The CDR3, as DNA: TGCGCCAGCAGCTTGGCCCAGCCCCCCCATGATAAGCAGTTCTTC.

This clonotype was counted a few times. The chain carries TRBV12-3 or TRBV12-4 and TRBJ1-5, with unresolved D. The CDR3 contains 14 residues. V lost 7 bases, J lost 0 bases, and 10 bases lay in between. DNA for the CDR3: TGTGCCAGCACCGTCGCGGCTAGCAATCAGCCCCAGCATTTT. Translated, it gives CASTVAASNQPQHF.

This clonotype was counted only a few times. The chain employs TRBV10-2 and TRBJ2-7, with TRBD2 matching 13 bases. Unmatched junction bases numbered 3, after V lost 7 bases and J lost 0 bases. Germline values: CDR1 WSHSY, CDR2 SAAADI. The length of the CDR3 is 15 residues. The CDR3 sequence is CASTWTSGSSYEQYF. As DNA, the CDR3 is TGCGCCAGCACTTGGACTAGCGGGAGCTCCTACGAGCAGTACTTC.

This chain joins TRBV3-1 and TRBJ2-7; D call uncertain. The ends were cut back, 5 bases at V and 0 bases at J, with 8 bases in the middle. This CDR3 is built from 13 residues. Germline V gene lookup returns CDR1 LGHDT and CDR2 YNNKEL (reference sequence). CDR3 region: CASSTTDSYEQYF. CDR3 coding DNA: TGTGCCAGCAGCACTACAGACTCCTACGAGCAGTACTTC.

This chain connects TRBV5-5 to TRBJ2-3, with 7 bases matching TRBD1. Trimming removed 4 bases from V and 4 bases from J; junction bases left unmatched: 6. The CDR3 runs to 14 residues. The germline V gene has CDR1 SGHKS and CDR2 YYEKEE (reference sequence). Written as DNA, the CDR3 is TGTGCCAGCAGCCTGGACAGGCCCTCAGATACGCAGTATTTT. Encoded protein: CASSLDRPSDTQYF.

This clonotype showed up just a few times. This chain links TRBV9 with TRBJ2-2; 10 nucleotides agree with TRBD2. The CDR3 totals 17 residues. CDR1 is SGDLS and CDR2 is YYNGEE in the germline V gene. Trimming cost V 1 base and J 8 bases; bases outside gene matches: 11. The CDR3 DNA is TGTGCCAGCAGCGTAACCGGGGCTAGCGGGAGAGATGGGGAGCTGTTTTTT. Its protein is CASSVTGASGRDGELFF.

Many counts were recorded for this clonotype. The V and J genes are TRBV5-1 and TRBJ2-1; 8 bases map to TRBD1. The CDR3 covers 21 residues. V trimming: 4 bases; J trimming: 4 bases; junction bases outside the gene matches: 25. Looked up from germline, CDR1 is SGHRS and CDR2 is YFSETQ. In DNA, the CDR3 is TGCGCCAGCAGCGGGCTCGTTCCGGACAGGGTTAAGGCCGCTTCTTACAATGAGCAGTTCTTC. This encodes CASSGLVPDRVKAASYNEQFF.

DNA for the CDR3: TGCGCCAGCAGCTTGGGACTAGCGGGAATGGGTACAGATACGCAGTATTTT. This gives the protein CASSLGLAGMGTDTQYF. V is TRBV5-1 and J is TRBJ2-3, with TRBD2 matching over 11 bases. The CDR3 has 17 residues. The germline V gene encodes CDR1 SGHRS and CDR2 YFSETQ. Trimming at V came to 0 bases and at J to 3 bases, leaving 6 bases not matched to a gene.

In its sample, this clonotype was seen a few times. V and J are TRBV5-1 and TRBJ2-6, with 8 bases fitting TRBD1. Germline V gene sequence: CDR1 SGHRS, CDR2 YFSETQ. This CDR3 has 16 residues. V was clipped by 3 bases and J by 3 bases; unmatched bases: 5. CDR3: CASSSTGGYGANVLTF. CDR3 nucleotides: TGCGCCAGCAGCTCAACAGGGGGATATGGGGCCAACGTCCTGACTTTC.

V gene TRBV20-1 combines with J gene TRBJ2-1, with 7 positions matching TRBD2. The V gene's germline CDR1 is DFQATT and CDR2 SNEGSKA (reference sequence). The CDR3 totals 15 residues. The V segment lost 2 bases and the J segment 4 bases; nucleotides outside the gene matches: 8. The DNA of the CDR3 is TGCAGTGCTAGACCCATCGGGAGGATTTACAATGAGCAGTTCTTC. Amino acid sequence: CSARPIGRIYNEQFF.

This clonotype came up a few times. This rearrangement joins TRBV13 to TRBJ2-3, with TRBD2 identical over 11 bases. The trim removed 4 bases at V and 7 bases at J, leaving 7 bases unmatched. CDR3 size: 15 residues. Germline CDR1 is PRHDT and CDR2 is FYEKMQ (reference sequence). CDR3 nucleotide sequence: TGTGCCAGCAGCTCGACCGGGACTAGCGGTTATACGCAGTATTTT. This codes for CASSSTGTSGYTQYF.

The rearrangement links TRBV29-1 to TRBJ2-3, with D perhaps TRBD2 (5 bases). CDR1 is SQVTM and CDR2 is ANQGSEA in the germline V gene. The CDR3 totals 13 residues. Trimming shortened V by 4 bases and J by 0 bases, and 8 bases separated the two germline ends. CDR3 sequence (DNA): TGCAGCGTTGCTCCTAGCAGCACAGATACGCAGTATTTT. Amino acid sequence: CSVAPSSTDTQYF.

The chain employs TRBV3-1 and TRBJ1-1; D gene ambiguous. Trimming left V 0 bases short and J 0 bases short, with 14 bases between. The germline V gene encodes CDR1 LGHDT and CDR2 YNNKEL (reference sequence). The CDR3 extends over 17 amino acids. The CDR3 nucleotides are TGTGCCAGCAGCCAAGATCACCCCCTGGCAGTGAACACTGAAGCTTTCTTT. Translating gives CASSQDHPLAVNTEAFF.

The gene calls are TRBV30 and TRBJ2-6, with D unclear. From germline, CDR1 is GTSNPN and CDR2 SVGIG (reference sequence). The CDR3 totals 13 residues. Trimming took off 5 bases at V and 5 bases at J, with 10 bases between the two ends. The CDR3 bases are TGTGCCTGGGGGGTGTTCAGGGCCAACGTCCTGACTTTC. It codes for CAWGVFRANVLTF.

This clonotype has only a few counts. The chain couples TRBV15 to TRBJ2-3; TRBD1 matches at 8 bases. V shed 4 bases, J shed 6 bases, and the junction held 9 bases outside the gene matches. Germline CDR1 and CDR2: LNHNV and YYDKDF (reference sequence). The CDR3 totals 15 residues. CDR3 region: CATSKDRGQSDTQYF. CDR3 DNA: TGTGCCACCAGCAAAGACAGGGGACAATCGGATACGCAGTATTTT.

Of note for this clonotype: A read error may account for a junction end that differs from germline. The chain carries TRBV12-3 or TRBV12-4 and TRBJ1-2; 7 bases are a match to TRBD1. The CDR3 is 12 amino acids. This CDR3 reads CASSFEGAGGAF. CDR3 nucleotides: TGTGCCAGCAGTTTTGAGGGGGCCGGGGGTGCCTTC.

Only a few counts were recorded for this clonotype. This rearrangement joins TRBV12-3 or TRBV12-4 to TRBJ1-4; 11 positions agree with TRBD1. This CDR3 contains 13 residues. The V gene end was trimmed by 7 bases and the J gene end by 8 bases; junction bases not matched to a gene: 3. As DNA, the CDR3 is TGTGCCAGCACGGGACAGGGGGGGGAAAAACTGTTTTTT. It yields the protein CASTGQGGEKLFF.

Only a few counts were recorded for this clonotype. The chain has TRBV7-3 and TRBJ2-1; no clear D. Trimming took off 6 bases at V and 0 bases at J, with 12 bases between the two ends. Germline V CDR1 and CDR2: SGHTA, FQGTGA. The CDR3 contains 15 residues. The CDR3 DNA reads TGTGCCAGCAGTCCGCCTTCATCCTCCTACAATGAGCAGTTCTTC. It translates to CASSPPSSSYNEQFF.